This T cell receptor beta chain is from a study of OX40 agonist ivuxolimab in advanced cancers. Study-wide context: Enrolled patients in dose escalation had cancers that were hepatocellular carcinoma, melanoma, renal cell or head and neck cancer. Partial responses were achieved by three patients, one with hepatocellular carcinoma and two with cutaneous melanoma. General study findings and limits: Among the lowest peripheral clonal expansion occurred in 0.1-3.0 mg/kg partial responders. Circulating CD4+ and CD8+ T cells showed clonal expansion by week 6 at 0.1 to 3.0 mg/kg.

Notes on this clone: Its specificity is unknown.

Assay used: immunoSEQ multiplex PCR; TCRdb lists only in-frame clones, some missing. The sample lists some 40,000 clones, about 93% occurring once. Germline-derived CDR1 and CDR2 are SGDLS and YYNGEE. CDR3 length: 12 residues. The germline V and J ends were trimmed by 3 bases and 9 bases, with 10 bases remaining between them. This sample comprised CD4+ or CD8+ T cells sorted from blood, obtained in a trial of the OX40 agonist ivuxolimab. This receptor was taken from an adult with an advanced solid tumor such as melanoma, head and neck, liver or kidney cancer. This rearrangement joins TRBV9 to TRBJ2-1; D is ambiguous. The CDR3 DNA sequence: TGTGCCAGCAGCGCCCCACGTAGTGAGCAGTTCTTC. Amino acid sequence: CASSAPRSEQFF.